This TCR beta chain comes out of a study of T cells in localized non-small cell lung cancer. Study outcomes and limitations: Uninvolved adjacent lung had higher T cell clonality than tumor and all other tissues.

Here immunoSEQ multiplex PCR was the method, and the copy in TCRdb shows in-frame clones only, minus some. Of 800 to 1,000 clones in the sample, 20% to 25% were seen once. Trimming removed 0 bases at V and 5 bases at J, with 12 bases between. This CDR3 is 14 amino acids long. Germline CDR1 SGDLS, CDR2 YYNGEE. This clone was counted a few times. Its antigen remains unknown. This sequence originates from a female donor over 55 with stage I lung adenocarcinoma. The rearrangement uses TRBV9 and TRBJ2-7, with D maybe TRBD2 (5 bases). Sequenced material: normal lung tissue next to the tumor, taken before any cancer treatment. In DNA, the CDR3 is TGTGCCAGCAGCGTAGGTCCTAGTAGCGACGAGCAGTACTTC. It specifies CASSVGPSSDEQYF.